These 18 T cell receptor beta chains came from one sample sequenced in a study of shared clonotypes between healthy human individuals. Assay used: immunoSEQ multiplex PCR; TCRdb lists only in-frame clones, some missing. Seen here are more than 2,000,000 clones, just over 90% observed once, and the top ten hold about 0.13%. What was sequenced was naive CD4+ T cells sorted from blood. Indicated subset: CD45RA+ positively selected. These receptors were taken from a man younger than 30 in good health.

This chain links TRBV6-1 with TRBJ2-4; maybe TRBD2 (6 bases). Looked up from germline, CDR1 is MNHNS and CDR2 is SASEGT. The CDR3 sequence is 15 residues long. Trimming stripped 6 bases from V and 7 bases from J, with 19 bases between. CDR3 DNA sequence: TGTGCCAGCAGCGTAAACGTGGAGGGGCGGAACATTCAGTACTTC. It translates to CASSVNVEGRNIQYF.

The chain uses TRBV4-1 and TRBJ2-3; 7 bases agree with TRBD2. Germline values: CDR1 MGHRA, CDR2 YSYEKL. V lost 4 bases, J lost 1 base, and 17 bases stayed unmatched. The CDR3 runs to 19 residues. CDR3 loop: CASSPPRDSGGIRTDTQYF. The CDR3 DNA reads TGCGCCAGCAGCCCTCCGAGAGATTCGGGGGGTATTCGCACAGATACGCAGTATTTT.

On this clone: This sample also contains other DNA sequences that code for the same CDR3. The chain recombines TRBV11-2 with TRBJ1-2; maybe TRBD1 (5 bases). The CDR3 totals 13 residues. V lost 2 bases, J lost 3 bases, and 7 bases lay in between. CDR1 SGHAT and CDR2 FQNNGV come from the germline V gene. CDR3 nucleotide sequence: TGTGCCAGCAGCTTAACGGGGGACTATGGCTACACCTTC. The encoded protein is CASSLTGDYGYTF.

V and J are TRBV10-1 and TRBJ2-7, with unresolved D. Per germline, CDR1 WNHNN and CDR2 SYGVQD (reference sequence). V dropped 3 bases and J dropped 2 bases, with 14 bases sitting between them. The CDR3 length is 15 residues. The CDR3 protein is CASSDRAGGPYEQYF. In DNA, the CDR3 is TGCGCCAGCAGTGATCGGGCCGGCGGCCCCTACGAGCAGTACTTC.

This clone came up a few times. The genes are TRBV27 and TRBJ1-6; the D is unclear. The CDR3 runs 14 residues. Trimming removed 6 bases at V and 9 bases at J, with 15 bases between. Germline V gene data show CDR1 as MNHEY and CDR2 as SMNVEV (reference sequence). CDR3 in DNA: TGTGCCAGCAGCTTTCTCCAGCCACCTTCACCCCTCCACTTT. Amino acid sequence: CASSFLQPPSPLHF.

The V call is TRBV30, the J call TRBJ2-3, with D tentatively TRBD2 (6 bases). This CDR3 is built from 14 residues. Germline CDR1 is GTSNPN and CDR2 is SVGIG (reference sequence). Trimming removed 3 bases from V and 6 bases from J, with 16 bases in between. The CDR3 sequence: CAWRSGGKWDTQYF. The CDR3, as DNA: TGTGCCTGGAGGTCTGGCGGGAAGTGGGATACGCAGTATTTT.

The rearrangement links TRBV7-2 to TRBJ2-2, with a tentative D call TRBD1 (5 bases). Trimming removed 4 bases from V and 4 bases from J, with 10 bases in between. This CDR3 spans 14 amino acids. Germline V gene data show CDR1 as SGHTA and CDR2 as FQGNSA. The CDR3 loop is CASSWKGATGELFF. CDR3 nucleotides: TGTGCCAGCAGCTGGAAAGGGGCCACCGGGGAGCTGTTTTTT.

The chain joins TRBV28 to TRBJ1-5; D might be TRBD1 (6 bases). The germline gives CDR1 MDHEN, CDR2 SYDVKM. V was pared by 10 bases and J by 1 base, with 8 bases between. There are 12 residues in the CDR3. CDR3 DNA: TGTGCCATACAGGGAAGCAATCAGCCCCAGCATTTT. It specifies CAIQGSNQPQHF.

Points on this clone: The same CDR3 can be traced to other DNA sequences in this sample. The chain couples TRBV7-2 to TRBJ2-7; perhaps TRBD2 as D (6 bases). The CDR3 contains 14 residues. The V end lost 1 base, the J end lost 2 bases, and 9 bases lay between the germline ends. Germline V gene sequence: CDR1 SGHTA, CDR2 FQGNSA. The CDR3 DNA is TGTGCCAGCAGCTTAGGTCGGGGGACCTACGAGCAGTACTTC. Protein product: CASSLGRGTYEQYF.

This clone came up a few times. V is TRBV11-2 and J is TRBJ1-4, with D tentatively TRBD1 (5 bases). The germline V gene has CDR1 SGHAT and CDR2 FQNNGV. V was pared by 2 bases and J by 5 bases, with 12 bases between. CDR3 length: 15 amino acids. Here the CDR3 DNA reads TGTGCCAGCAGCTTACGGCGGCAGGGAAATGAAAAACTGTTTTTT. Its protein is CASSLRRQGNEKLFF.

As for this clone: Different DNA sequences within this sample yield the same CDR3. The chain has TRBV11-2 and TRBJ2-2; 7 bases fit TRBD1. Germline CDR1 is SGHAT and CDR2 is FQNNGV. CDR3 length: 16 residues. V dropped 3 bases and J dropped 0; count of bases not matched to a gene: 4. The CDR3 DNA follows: TGTGCCAGCAGCTTTAGAGGGGGCGCGAACACCGGGGAGCTGTTTTTT. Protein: CASSFRGGANTGELFF.

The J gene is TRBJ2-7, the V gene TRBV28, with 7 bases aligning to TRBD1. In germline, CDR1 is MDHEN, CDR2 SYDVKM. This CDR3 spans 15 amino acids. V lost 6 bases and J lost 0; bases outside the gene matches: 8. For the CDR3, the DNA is TGTGCCAGCAGGGTTTACGGGACAGCCTCCTACGAGCAGTACTTC. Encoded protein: CASRVYGTASYEQYF.

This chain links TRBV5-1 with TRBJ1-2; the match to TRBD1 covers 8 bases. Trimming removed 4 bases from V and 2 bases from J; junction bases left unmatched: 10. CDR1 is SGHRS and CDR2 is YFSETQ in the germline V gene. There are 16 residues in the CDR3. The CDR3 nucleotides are TGCGCCAGCAGCGCTTCAGGGGGCGGAATGAACTATGGCTACACCTTC. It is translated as CASSASGGGMNYGYTF.

The CDR3 DNA sequence: TGTGCCAGCAGCTTAGGTTCGGACAGGGGGGACGAGCAGTACTTC. Translated, it gives CASSLGSDRGDEQYF. V is TRBV11-2 and J is TRBJ2-7, with 10 bases lining up with TRBD1. Germline V gene data show CDR1 as SGHAT and CDR2 as FQNNGV. The CDR3 is 15 residues long. Trimming removed 1 base from V and 5 bases from J; junction bases left unmatched: 5.

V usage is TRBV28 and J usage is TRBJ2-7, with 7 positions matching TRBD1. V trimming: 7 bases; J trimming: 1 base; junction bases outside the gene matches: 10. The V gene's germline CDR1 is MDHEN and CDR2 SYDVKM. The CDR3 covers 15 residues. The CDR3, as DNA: TGTGCCAGCACCACCCCCCGACAGGGTTCCTACGAGCAGTACTTC. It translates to CASTTPRQGSYEQYF.

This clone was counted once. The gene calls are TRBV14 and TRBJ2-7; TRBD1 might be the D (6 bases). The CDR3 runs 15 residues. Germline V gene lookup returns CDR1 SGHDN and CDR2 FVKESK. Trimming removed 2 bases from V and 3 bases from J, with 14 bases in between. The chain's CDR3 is CASSQRYRDHYEQYF. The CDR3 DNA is TGTGCCAGCAGCCAACGATACAGGGACCACTACGAGCAGTACTTC.

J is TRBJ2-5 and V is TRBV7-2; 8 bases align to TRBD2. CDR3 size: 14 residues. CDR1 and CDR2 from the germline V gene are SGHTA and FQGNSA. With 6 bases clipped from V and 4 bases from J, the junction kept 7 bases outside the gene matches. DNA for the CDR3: TGTGCCAGCAGTTCCGTGCTAGCGGGAGAGACCCAGTACTTC. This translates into CASSSVLAGETQYF. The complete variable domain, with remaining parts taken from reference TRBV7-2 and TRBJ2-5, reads GAGVSQSPSNKVTEKGKDVELRCDPISGHTALYWYRQSLGQGLEFLIYFQGNSAPDKSGLPSDRFSAERTGGSVSTLTIQRTQQEDSAVYLCASSSVLAGETQYFGPGTRLLVL.

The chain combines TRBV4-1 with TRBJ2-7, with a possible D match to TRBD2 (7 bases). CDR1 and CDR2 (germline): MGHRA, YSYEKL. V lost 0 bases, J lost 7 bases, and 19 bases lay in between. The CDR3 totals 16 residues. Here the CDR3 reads CASSQDEGGPKREQYF. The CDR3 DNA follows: TGCGCCAGCAGCCAAGATGAGGGGGGGCCCAAACGGGAGCAGTACTTC.